The 32 T cell receptor beta chains listed next were all sequenced from one sample in a study of blood T cell repertoires in COVID-19. Sequencing used immunoSEQ multiplex PCR; TCRdb keeps in-frame clones, though not all of them. The table shows about 210,000 clones, with around 80% occurring only once. Sequencing input: peripheral blood. The receptors were sampled from a woman between 70 and 85 years old with acute or convalescent COVID-19.

This chain uses TRBV29-1 with TRBJ2-5; D is perhaps TRBD1 (6 bases). V lost 5 bases and J 5 bases, leaving 15 bases between the germline ends. Looked up from germline, CDR1 is SQVTM and CDR2 is ANQGSEA. This CDR3 has 13 amino acids. The CDR3 coding sequence is TGCAGCGTTCAATCCCCAGGGGTTGAGACCCAGTACTTC. Protein product: CSVQSPGVETQYF.

The V gene is TRBV10-3, the J gene TRBJ2-4; D is unclear. The germline V gene encodes CDR1 ENHRY and CDR2 SYGVKD. CDR3 length equals 14 residues. Trimming stripped 3 bases from V and 8 bases from J, with 14 bases between. The CDR3 DNA reads as TGTGCCATCAGTGACCCAGTCCAAGGAGACATTCAGTACTTC. It specifies CAISDPVQGDIQYF.

The rearrangement joins TRBV3-1 (or the pseudogene TRBV3-2) to TRBJ2-3; D is ambiguous. The CDR3 is made up of 11 amino acids. Germline-derived CDR1 and CDR2 are LGHDT and YNNKEL (reference sequence). V was pared by 3 bases and J by 4 bases, with 2 bases between. The CDR3 loop is CASSHADTQYF. DNA for the CDR3: TGTGCCAGCAGCCACGCAGATACGCAGTATTTT.

The gene calls are TRBV7-8 and TRBJ1-2; TRBD1 matches at 8 bases. CDR3 size: 13 residues. The V gene end was trimmed by 6 bases and the J gene end by 3 bases; junction bases not matched to a gene: 3. Germline V gives CDR1 SGHVS, CDR2 FQNEAQ. The DNA of the CDR3 is TGTGCCAGCAGTGTACAGGGGGACTATGGCTACACCTTC. Amino acid sequence: CASSVQGDYGYTF.

This chain uses TRBV19 with TRBJ1-1; no clear D gene. The CDR3 covers 11 residues. V was trimmed by 10 bases and J by 1 base, leaving 7 bases between them. Per the germline V gene, CDR1 is LNHDA and CDR2 is SQIVND (reference sequence). CDR3 residues: CAISKNTEAFF. CDR3 nucleotides: TGTGCCATTTCCAAGAACACTGAAGCTTTCTTT.

This clone was detected only a few times. This CDR3 is also generated by other DNA sequences in the sample. The chain carries TRBV3-1 (or the pseudogene TRBV3-2) and TRBJ1-2, with TRBD1 identical over 8 bases. CDR1 is LGHDT, CDR2 YNNKEL, per germline (reference sequence). The CDR3 runs 15 residues. J gave up 4 bases and V 0 bases, and 4 bases lay outside the gene matches. In DNA form, the CDR3 reads TGTGCCAGCAGCCAAGAATTGCAGGGGGCCTATGGCTACACCTTC. Protein product: CASSQELQGAYGYTF.

This chain joins TRBV6-5 and TRBJ2-4, with a possible D match to TRBD1 (5 bases). V was cut by 10 bases and J by 8 bases, with 18 bases left in between. CDR1 MNHEY and CDR2 SVGAGI come from the germline V gene. The CDR3 consists of 13 residues. CDR3 sequence: CAISEAGWDIQYF. The DNA for the CDR3 is TGTGCCATTTCCGAGGCAGGGTGGGACATTCAGTACTTC.

The chain combines TRBV5-1 with TRBJ2-7; no clear D. Between the trimmed V and J ends, which lost 4 bases and 3 bases, there was a span of 14 bases. This CDR3 comprises 14 residues. From germline, CDR1 is SGHRS and CDR2 YFSETQ. This CDR3 reads CASSAAWQDYEQYF. The CDR3 nucleotides read TGCGCCAGCAGCGCCGCTTGGCAAGACTACGAGCAGTACTTC.

V usage is TRBV5-1 and J usage is TRBJ2-3, with D unclear. The V end lost 0 bases, the J end lost 3 bases, and 8 bases lay between the germline ends. The CDR3 covers 14 residues. Germline V gene data show CDR1 as SGHRS and CDR2 as YFSETQ. Here the CDR3 DNA reads TGCGCCAGCAGCTTGGCCTCTATTACAGATACGCAGTATTTT. It is translated as CASSLASITDTQYF.

This chain connects TRBV11-3 to TRBJ2-7; tentatively, D is TRBD2 (5 bases). This CDR3 is 14 amino acids long. CDR1 and CDR2 (germline): SGHNT, YENEEA. Trimming pared 3 bases from V and 4 bases from J, leaving 13 bases between. The CDR3 region has the DNA TGTGCCAGCAGCTTCATCCTTCGGGGTTACGAGCAGTACGTC. This codes for CASSFILRGYEQYV.

This sequence joins TRBV10-3 and TRBJ2-1; no reliable D call. The CDR3 has 14 residues. In germline, CDR1 is ENHRY, CDR2 SYGVKD. V was trimmed by 3 bases and J by 7 bases, leaving 13 bases between them. CDR3 residues: CAISDPRQANEQFF. CDR3 nucleotide sequence: TGTGCCATCAGTGATCCACGGCAGGCAAATGAGCAGTTCTTC.

This chain joins TRBV4-2 and TRBJ2-1; 8 bases are a match to TRBD2. From germline, CDR1 is LGHNA and CDR2 YNFKEQ. The CDR3 extends over 18 amino acids. The ends lost 1 base at V and 4 bases at J; junction bases unmatched: 12. The CDR3 nucleotides read TGTGCCAGCAGCCAAGCCTCTTTTTCGGGGGGGGTATACAATGAGCAGTTCTTC. Translated: CASSQASFSGGVYNEQFF.

This clone was counted between two and nine times. The V gene is TRBV5-4, the J gene TRBJ2-3, with TRBD2 as a possible D gene (6 bases). The CDR3 contains 13 residues. The germline V gene has CDR1 SGHNT and CDR2 YYREEE (reference sequence). V lost 5 bases to trimming and J lost 4 bases, with 11 bases between them. The CDR3 DNA sequence: TGTGCCAGCAGTTCTGGAGGGGCAGATACGCAGTATTTT. Encoded protein: CASSSGGADTQYF. Full variable domain (rest looked up from reference TRBV5-4 and TRBJ2-3): ETGVTQSPTHLIKTRGQQVTLRCSSQSGHNTVSWYQQALGQGPQFIFQYYREEENGRGNFPPRFSGLQFPNYSSELNVNALELDDSALYLCASSSGGADTQYFGPGTRLTVL.

In its sample, this clone was seen a few times. The genes are TRBV9 and TRBJ2-2; unclear D gene. The CDR3 spans 13 residues. Between the trimmed V and J ends, which lost 3 bases and 1 base, there was a span of 4 bases. Germline assignment: CDR1 SGDLS and CDR2 YYNGEE. This chain's CDR3 is CASSAQNTGELFF. In DNA form, the CDR3 reads TGTGCCAGCAGCGCCCAGAACACCGGGGAGCTGTTTTTT.

Written as DNA, the CDR3 is TGTGCCACCTGGGGGACAGGGGCCACAGATACGCAGTATTTT. This translates into CATWGTGATDTQYF. This chain links TRBV19 with TRBJ2-3; TRBD1 agrees at 10 bases. The trim removed 10 bases at V and 2 bases at J, leaving 6 bases unmatched. CDR3 length: 14 amino acids. CDR1 and CDR2 from the germline V gene are LNHDA and SQIVND (reference sequence).

This clone has more than one count but fewer than ten. Here the CDR3 reads CASSWTSSEQYF. The CDR3 DNA reads TGTGCCAGCAGTTGGACTAGCTCCGAGCAGTACTTC. The V gene is TRBV5-6, the J gene TRBJ2-7, with TRBD2 matching over 8 bases. Trimming took 5 bases from V and 6 from J; bases not matched to a gene: 4. Per the germline V gene, CDR1 is SGHDT and CDR2 is YYEEEE. The CDR3 is 12 residues long.

Note on this clone: This sample also contains other DNA sequences that code for the same CDR3. The V gene is TRBV6-4, the J gene TRBJ2-1; TRBD2 matches at 9 bases. The germline V gene encodes CDR1 MRHNA and CDR2 SNTAGT. The CDR3 runs to 15 residues. The V and J ends lost 4 bases and 2 bases, in that order; junction bases with no gene match: 3. CDR3 in amino acids: CASSASSGAYNEQFF. As DNA, the CDR3 is TGTGCCAGCAGTGCCTCTAGCGGGGCCTACAATGAGCAGTTCTTC.

V usage is TRBV6-5 and J usage is TRBJ2-5; 9 positions match TRBD2. The CDR3 has 14 residues. J gave up 5 bases and V 7 bases, and 8 bases lay outside the gene matches. Germline CDR1 is MNHEY and CDR2 is SVGAGI. The CDR3 DNA follows: TGTGCCAGCAACATCGGCGGGAGGGGGGAGACCCAGTACTTC. Protein product: CASNIGGRGETQYF.

This chain links TRBV5-1 with TRBJ1-6; D remains ambiguous. Germline V gene sequence: CDR1 SGHRS, CDR2 YFSETQ. There are 17 residues in the CDR3. Between the trimmed V and J ends, which lost 0 bases and 3 bases, there was a span of 13 bases. For the CDR3, the DNA is TGCGCCAGCAGCTTGGGGCACCAACAGATCTATAATTCACCCCTCCACTTT. It is translated as CASSLGHQQIYNSPLHF.

The chain recombines TRBV18 with TRBJ1-6; D is perhaps TRBD1 (6 bases). The CDR3 is 14 amino acids. V lost 6 bases to trimming and J lost 5 bases, with 11 bases between them. Germline CDR1 is KGHSH and CDR2 is LQKENI. The CDR3 region has the DNA TGTGCCAGCTCCCGGGACACGAATAATTCACCCCTCCACTTT. Protein sequence: CASSRDTNNSPLHF. Full variable domain (remainder filled in from reference TRBV18 and TRBJ1-6): NAGVMQNPRHLVRRRGQEARLRCSPMKGHSHVYWYRQLPEEGLKFMVYLQKENIIDESGMPKERFSAEFPKEGPSILRIQQVVRGDSAAYFCASSRDTNNSPLHFGNGTRLTVT.

The V call is TRBV11-3, the J call TRBJ2-3, with D maybe TRBD2 (5 bases). Looked up from germline, CDR1 is SGHNT and CDR2 is YENEEA. This CDR3 is built from 14 residues. V lost 1 base, J lost 4 bases, and 9 bases lay in between. In nucleotides, the CDR3 is TGTGCCAGCAGCTTAGGGGGAGCCGCAGATACGCAGTATTTT. It specifies CASSLGGAADTQYF.

This chain uses TRBV27 with TRBJ2-7, with 10 bases lining up with TRBD2. Looked up from germline, CDR1 is MNHEY and CDR2 is SMNVEV (reference sequence). The CDR3 sequence is 16 residues long. The J segment lost 4 bases and the V segment lost 4 bases, leaving 10 bases of the junction unmatched. The CDR3 nucleotides are TGTGCCAGCAGTTCGGGTAGCGGGGGGTTTAAATACGAGCAGTACTTC. Translating it yields CASSSGSGGFKYEQYF.

The chain carries TRBV10-3 and TRBJ1-6; maybe TRBD1 (6 bases). CDR1 and CDR2 from the germline V gene are ENHRY and SYGVKD. Trimming left V 1 base short and J 8 bases short, with 15 bases between. The CDR3 contains 16 residues. CDR3 amino acids: CAISEFITGMDSPLHF. Here the CDR3 DNA reads TGTGCCATCAGTGAGTTTATTACAGGGATGGATTCACCCCTCCACTTT.

This clone is termed medium-sized. The chain links TRBV7-2 to TRBJ1-5; D might be TRBD1 (6 bases). The V end was cut by 4 bases, the J end by 2 bases, with 15 bases between. There are 16 residues in the CDR3. The germline V gene encodes CDR1 SGHTA and CDR2 FQGNSA. The CDR3 sequence is CASSSGTGMGNQPQHF. Here the CDR3 DNA reads TGTGCCAGCAGCTCAGGCACAGGGATGGGCAATCAGCCCCAGCATTTT.

The rearrangement uses TRBV5-3 and TRBJ2-2; 7 nucleotides line up with TRBD2. TRBV5-3 is treated as an ORF (open reading frame) with a function not yet certain. V was pared by 7 bases and J by 1 base, with 10 bases of the junction left unmatched. This CDR3 has 16 amino acids. The CDR3 DNA reads as TGTGCCAGATCTATCCGGCGGGAGATGAACACCGGGGAGCTGTTTTTT. Translating gives CARSIRREMNTGELFF.

The chain recombines TRBV18 with TRBJ2-7, with TRBD2 as a possible D gene (6 bases). V lost 6 bases, J lost 6 bases, and 12 bases lay in between. The CDR3 runs 12 residues. Per the germline V gene, CDR1 is KGHSH and CDR2 is LQKENI. The CDR3 protein is CASSSTGGEQYV. CDR3 DNA sequence: TGTGCCAGCTCCTCCACCGGGGGCGAGCAGTACGTC.

The rearrangement joins TRBV10-1 to TRBJ2-5; 7 nucleotides agree with TRBD2. CDR1 is WNHNN, CDR2 SYGVQD, per germline (reference sequence). The CDR3 has 16 amino acids. The trim removed 3 bases at V and 3 bases at J, leaving 10 bases unmatched. CDR3: CASSEPRGLTKETQYF. CDR3 DNA sequence: TGCGCCAGCAGTGAACCCCGGGGACTAACCAAAGAGACCCAGTACTTC.

This sequence joins TRBV19 and TRBJ1-2, with 9 bases fitting TRBD1. Germline values: CDR1 LNHDA, CDR2 SQIVND (reference sequence). V lost 1 base and J lost 5; bases outside the gene matches: 5. The CDR3 extends over 15 amino acids. The CDR3 region has the DNA TGTGCCAGTAGTATAGCCGGGACAGGGTCTTATGGCTACACCTTC. Encoded protein: CASSIAGTGSYGYTF.

V gene TRBV4-2 combines with J gene TRBJ1-1, with TRBD1 matching 7 bases. CDR3 length equals 16 residues. Germline CDR1 LGHNA, CDR2 YNFKEQ. With 0 bases clipped from V and 5 bases from J, the junction kept 9 bases outside the gene matches. The CDR3 nucleotides are TGTGCCAGCAGCCAAGATTCTGACAGGGACTGGACTGAAGCTTTCTTT. Amino acid sequence: CASSQDSDRDWTEAFF.

The chain uses TRBV10-3 and TRBJ1-2; D ambiguous. CDR1 and CDR2 (germline): ENHRY, SYGVKD. The V and J ends lost 3 bases and 7 bases respectively, with 18 bases between them. The CDR3 length is 15 residues. The CDR3 DNA is TGTGCCATCAGTGATGAAGGGCGCGGGAAAGGTGGCTACACCTTC. Its protein is CAISDEGRGKGGYTF.

The sample holds a few counts of this clone. The chain is built from TRBV6-5 and TRBJ1-2; 8 bases align to TRBD1. The CDR3 runs 12 residues. V was clipped by 5 bases and J by 7 bases; unmatched bases: 3. Germline CDR1 is MNHEY and CDR2 is SVGAGI. The CDR3 reads CASSPTGGGYTF. CDR3 nucleotides: TGTGCCAGCAGTCCCACAGGGGGTGGCTACACCTTC.

The rearrangement joins TRBV4-1 to TRBJ1-4; TRBD1 agrees at 7 bases. This CDR3 is 16 amino acids long. Germline CDR1 reads MGHRA; CDR2 reads YSYEKL. V lost 0 bases to trimming and J lost 3 bases; unmatched junction nucleotides: 4. The chain's CDR3 is CASSQEQGSPNEKLFF. The CDR3 nucleotides read TGCGCCAGCAGCCAAGAACAGGGGAGTCCTAATGAAAAACTGTTTTTT.